This is a list of T cell receptor beta chains from one sample in a study of blood T cell repertoires in COVID-19. TCRdb's copy holds only in-frame clones and misses some; the assay was immunoSEQ multiplex PCR. Found here are 100,000 to 150,000 clones, around 80% of them singletons; the top ten hold roughly 1.8%. Input material: peripheral blood. All receptors derive from a man between 65 and 85 years old with acute or convalescent COVID-19. Each CDR3 is given with its conserved first and last residue. Fields, in order: D gene, clone size, J gene, V gene, CDR3 DNA, CDR3 protein. D genes are given only for firm matches. Rows may omit the clone size; those that give it use once, few, many or a size class.

d_gene: -
abundance: -
j_gene: TRBJ1-3
v_gene: TRBV6-1
CDR3nt: TGTGCCAGCAGTGACGGAGTTAACTCTGGAAACACCATATATTTT
CDR3aa: CASSDGVNSGNTIYF

d_gene: TRBD2
abundance: -
j_gene: TRBJ2-7
v_gene: TRBV10-3
CDR3nt: TGTGCCATCAATGGCCCCGGGGGGGATCCCTACGAGCAGTACTTC
CDR3aa: CAINGPGGDPYEQYF

d_gene: -
abundance: -
j_gene: TRBJ1-2
v_gene: TRBV6-5
CDR3nt: TGTGCCAGCAGTTCAAATCAGGGGAAGGGCGGCTACACCTTC
CDR3aa: CASSSNQGKGGYTF

d_gene: -
abundance: once
j_gene: TRBJ1-4
v_gene: TRBV2
CDR3nt: TGTGCCAGCAGTGAACAGGGACAACATAATGAAAAACTGTTTTTT
CDR3aa: CASSEQGQHNEKLFF

d_gene: -
abundance: -
j_gene: TRBJ2-6
v_gene: TRBV7-8
CDR3nt: TGTGCCAGCAGCTTTCGACAGGCTGGGGCCAACGTCCTGACTTTC
CDR3aa: CASSFRQAGANVLTF

d_gene: -
abundance: -
j_gene: TRBJ2-7
v_gene: TRBV10-3
CDR3nt: TGTGCCATCAGTGAGCCGGGGACCTACGAGCAGTACTTC
CDR3aa: CAISEPGTYEQYF

d_gene: -
abundance: -
j_gene: TRBJ1-5
v_gene: TRBV4-1
CDR3nt: TGCGCCAGCAGCCAAGTCCTCGAGTACGGTCAGCCCCAGCATTTT
CDR3aa: CASSQVLEYGQPQHF

d_gene: -
abundance: -
j_gene: TRBJ1-6
v_gene: TRBV7-8
CDR3nt: TGTGCCAGCAGCTTAGAGCACGGGAATAATTCACCCCTCCACTTT
CDR3aa: CASSLEHGNNSPLHF

d_gene: -
abundance: -
j_gene: TRBJ1-3
v_gene: TRBV7-3
CDR3nt: TGTGCCAGCAGCTTGGGAGGGCCAAGGGAAGGAAACACCATATATTTT
CDR3aa: CASSLGGPREGNTIYF

d_gene: TRBD1
abundance: -
j_gene: TRBJ1-1
v_gene: TRBV10-2
CDR3nt: TGCGCCAGCTCACAGGGGTTCAGGACTGAAGCTTTCTTT
CDR3aa: CASSQGFRTEAFF

d_gene: -
abundance: -
j_gene: TRBJ2-4
v_gene: TRBV5-6
CDR3nt: TGTGCCAGCAGCCCGACAGCATACAAAAACATTCAGTACTTC
CDR3aa: CASSPTAYKNIQYF

d_gene: -
abundance: few
j_gene: TRBJ1-4
v_gene: TRBV5-1
CDR3nt: TGCGCCAGCAGCTTGGGGTTAGCAACTAATGAAAAACTGTTTTTT
CDR3aa: CASSLGLATNEKLFF

d_gene: -
abundance: -
j_gene: TRBJ1-4
v_gene: TRBV5-1
CDR3nt: TGCGCCAGCAGCCGCGGGGACCCGGGGATTGAAAAACTGTTTTTT
CDR3aa: CASSRGDPGIEKLFF

d_gene: -
abundance: -
j_gene: TRBJ1-5
v_gene: TRBV10-3
CDR3nt: TGTGCCATCAGTGGGACAGAAAATCAGCCCCAGCATTTT
CDR3aa: CAISGTENQPQHF

d_gene: TRBD1
abundance: -
j_gene: TRBJ1-1
v_gene: TRBV20-1
CDR3nt: TGCAGTGCTACAGGGGGCACTGAAGCTTTCTTT
CDR3aa: CSATGGTEAFF

d_gene: TRBD1
abundance: -
j_gene: TRBJ1-2
v_gene: TRBV28
CDR3nt: TGTGCCAGTTCGGGGCCGGGGACAGGCGGCCTGGGCTACACCTTC
CDR3aa: CASSGPGTGGLGYTF

d_gene: TRBD1
abundance: -
j_gene: TRBJ1-6
v_gene: TRBV7-2
CDR3nt: TGTGCCAGCAGCTTAGCCTCTGGACAGGGACATTCACCCCTCCACTTT
CDR3aa: CASSLASGQGHSPLHF

d_gene: TRBD1
abundance: -
j_gene: TRBJ1-1
v_gene: TRBV5-1
CDR3nt: TGCGCCAGCGGCAGGACAGGGGATGGTGAAGCTTTCTTT
CDR3aa: CASGRTGDGEAFF

d_gene: TRBD1
abundance: once
j_gene: TRBJ2-5
v_gene: TRBV19
CDR3nt: TGTGCCAGTAGTATAGGCACAGGGGGCTTTCAAGAGACCCAGTACTTC
CDR3aa: CASSIGTGGFQETQYF

d_gene: -
abundance: -
j_gene: TRBJ1-1
v_gene: TRBV6-6
CDR3nt: TGTGCCAGCAGGCCAGACAGTGACGAAGCTTTCTTT
CDR3aa: CASRPDSDEAFF